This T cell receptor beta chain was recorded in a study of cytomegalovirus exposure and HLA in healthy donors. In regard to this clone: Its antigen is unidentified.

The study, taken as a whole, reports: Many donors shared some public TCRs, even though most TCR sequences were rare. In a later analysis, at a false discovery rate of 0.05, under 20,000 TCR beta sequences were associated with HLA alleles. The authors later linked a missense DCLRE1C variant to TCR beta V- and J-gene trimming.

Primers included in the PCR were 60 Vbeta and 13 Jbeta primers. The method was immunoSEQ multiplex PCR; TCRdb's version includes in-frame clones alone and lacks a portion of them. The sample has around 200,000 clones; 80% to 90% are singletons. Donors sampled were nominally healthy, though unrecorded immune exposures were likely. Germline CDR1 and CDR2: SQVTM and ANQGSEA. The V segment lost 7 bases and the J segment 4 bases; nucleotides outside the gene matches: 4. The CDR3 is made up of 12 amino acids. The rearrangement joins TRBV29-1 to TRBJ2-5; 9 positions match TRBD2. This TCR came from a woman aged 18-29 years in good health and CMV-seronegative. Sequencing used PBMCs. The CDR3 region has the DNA TGCAGCGCAGTACTAGCGGGAGAGACCCAGTACTTC. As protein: CSAVLAGETQYF.